The clone carrying this T cell receptor (beta chain) was observed a handful of times. The data stem from a study of early T cells in non-severe SARS-CoV-2 infection. From the 5' RACE reads, TCRdb called clonotypes with MiXCR, one entry per CDR3 protein. This table holds fewer than 100,000 distinct CDR3 sequences, roughly a sixth found once. The CDR3 consists of 13 residues. V was clipped by 3 bases and J by 5 bases, with 10 bases between them. In germline, CDR1 is GTSNPN, CDR2 SVGIG (reference sequence). This clonotype originated in an adult who was a healthcare worker with PCR-confirmed SARS-CoV-2 infection or an uninfected control (not recorded which). The chain joins TRBV30 to TRBJ1-4; unclear D gene. Sequenced material: whole blood. The CDR3 DNA is TGTGCCTGGAGAGGGCATACAAATGAAAAACTGTTTTTT. It is translated as CAWRGHTNEKLFF.